Below, one T cell receptor (beta chain) is given with its context. As yet, its antigen is unknown. Trimming stripped 3 bases from V and 3 bases from J, with 20 bases between. This CDR3 spans 17 amino acids. This entry belongs to a study of T cell repertoires in cytomegalovirus infection. Study background: Both CMV infection and a matching HLA type were indicated by public TCR beta signatures.

TCRdb analysed the reads with MiXCR anew, one entry per CDR3 protein. The sample has approximately 700,000 distinct CDR3 sequences; 35% to 45% are singletons. Study-level results: Summed frequency of public TCR beta families distinguished CMV carriers with the relevant HLA. Predominance within the ex vivo response was attributable to HLA-C-restricted CMV-specific TCR beta clonotypes.

Sequencing input: PBMCs. This clonotype originated in a human donor in good health (CMV status not recorded). Some clones in this sample may be carry-over from other donors' samples. The chain has TRBV12-3 or TRBV12-4 and TRBJ1-2; D might be TRBD1 (6 bases). CDR3 residues: CASSFYSQNREYYGYTF. As DNA, the CDR3 is TGTGCCAGCAGTTTTTACTCTCAGAACAGGGAGTACTATGGCTACACCTTC.